This is a list of T cell receptor beta chains from one sample in a study of cytomegalovirus exposure and HLA in healthy donors. Data came from immunoSEQ multiplex PCR; TCRdb stores just in-frame clones and leaves some out. Of around 170,000 clones listed, about four fifths were seen once; the top ten hold 1.5% to 2%. The sample taken for sequencing was PBMCs. These receptors were collected from a woman aged 25 to 45 in good health and CMV-seronegative. The CDR3 runs from the conserved cysteine through the conserved F or W.

V gene: TRBV19
CDR3 protein: CASSTTLTGNYEQYF

V gene: TRBV5-6
CDR3 protein: CASSLVERNTEAFF

V gene: TRBV6-5
CDR3 protein: CASRRTQGGGPQHF

V gene: TRBV4-1
CDR3 protein: CASAGIAGGTADTQYF

V gene: TRBV6-5
CDR3 protein: CASRGTGGNSPLHF

V gene: TRBV6-6
CDR3 protein: CASSRVSYNEQFF

V gene: TRBV5-1
CDR3 protein: CASSLEGDPLFEQYF

V gene: TRBV2
CDR3 protein: CAMGADYEQYF

V gene: TRBV27
CDR3 protein: CASSRDFNQPQHF

V gene: TRBV10-2
CDR3 protein: CASSAPHAGEKLFF

V gene: TRBV4-2
CDR3 protein: CASSQVWSAGTSHDEQFF

V gene: TRBV2
CDR3 protein: CASRADREVGTDTQYF

V gene: TRBV18
CDR3 protein: CASSPAQAGGIYEQYF

V gene: TRBV7-6
CDR3 protein: CASSDVARGTYEQYF

V gene: TRBV7-3
CDR3 protein: CASSRGGEETQYF

V gene: TRBV28
CDR3 protein: CASSSRDREDQPQHF

V gene: TRBV4-1
CDR3 protein: CASSRLSSGGTYEQYF

V gene: TRBV30
CDR3 protein: CAWSVRRGEKLFF

V gene: TRBV6-6
CDR3 protein: CASSYYRRQIAYEQYF

V gene: TRBV7-9
CDR3 protein: CASGQGPDSYEQYF

V gene: TRBV27
CDR3 protein: CASRGIRRTSGGAFQETQYF

V gene: TRBV27
CDR3 protein: CASSLFADDSNQPQHF

V gene: TRBV5-1
CDR3 protein: CASSLKGADEKLFF

V gene: TRBV5-1
CDR3 protein: CASSPGGYQETQYF

V gene: TRBV6-1
CDR3 protein: CASSLANYGYTF

V gene: TRBV5-1
CDR3 protein: CASSFGTDLEQYF

V gene: TRBV7-3
CDR3 protein: CASSQTRDTGELFF

V gene: TRBV7-9
CDR3 protein: CAINGAGLWEQYF

V gene: TRBV18
CDR3 protein: CASSPGQGAYQPQHF

V gene: TRBV30
CDR3 protein: CAWTGEGQNTGELFF

V gene: TRBV7-3
CDR3 protein: CASSMYGTGGSDTQYF

V gene: TRBV12-5
CDR3 protein: CASGFQLRTDTQYF

V gene: TRBV11-2
CDR3 protein: CASSPLWQTNTGELFF

V gene: TRBV4-2
CDR3 protein: CASSQNDREAEAFF

V gene: TRBV27
CDR3 protein: CASSFYGAHTDTQYF

V gene: TRBV19
CDR3 protein: CASSNFRDTTNYGYTF

V gene: TRBV6-1
CDR3 protein: CASSVGTGANQPQHF

V gene: TRBV9
CDR3 protein: CASSLRGYGELFF

V gene: TRBV19
CDR3 protein: CASSIGTGGYEQYF

V gene: TRBV5-1
CDR3 protein: CASSLPTTTGISDTQYF